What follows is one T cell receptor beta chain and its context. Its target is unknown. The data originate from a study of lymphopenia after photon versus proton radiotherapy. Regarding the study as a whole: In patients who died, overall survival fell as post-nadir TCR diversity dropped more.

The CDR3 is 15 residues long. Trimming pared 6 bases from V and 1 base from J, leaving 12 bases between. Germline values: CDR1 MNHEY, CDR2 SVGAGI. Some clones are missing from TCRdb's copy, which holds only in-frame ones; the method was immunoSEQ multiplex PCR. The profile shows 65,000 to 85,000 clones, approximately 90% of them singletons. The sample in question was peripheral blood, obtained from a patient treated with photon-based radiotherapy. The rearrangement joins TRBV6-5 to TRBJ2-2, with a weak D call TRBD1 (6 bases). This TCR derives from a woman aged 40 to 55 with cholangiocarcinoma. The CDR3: CASRPGQKNTGELFF. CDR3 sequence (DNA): TGTGCCAGCAGACCGGGACAAAAGAACACCGGGGAGCTGTTTTTT.